The 27 T cell receptor beta chains below were found in one sample sequenced in a study of blood T cell repertoires in COVID-19. Assay used: immunoSEQ multiplex PCR; TCRdb lists only in-frame clones, some missing. The table records 150,000 to 200,000 clones, 80% of them present only once. The specimen was PBMCs or T cells enriched from blood (not recorded which). The receptors come from a man in his forties who had recovered from COVID-19.

For the CDR3, the DNA is TGTGCCTGGAGTGCCGGGACAGGGAAACGGTCTGGAAACACCATATATTTT. Protein: CAWSAGTGKRSGNTIYF. The chain recombines TRBV30 with TRBJ1-3; 9 bases match TRBD1. CDR1 and CDR2 (germline): GTSNPN, SVGIG (reference sequence). The J segment lost 1 base and the V segment lost 1 base, leaving 8 bases of the junction unmatched. The CDR3 is made up of 17 amino acids. Filled out from reference TRBV30 and TRBJ1-3, the complete variable domain reads SQTIHQWPATLVQPVGSPLSLECTVEGTSNPNLYWYRQAAGRGLQLLFYSVGIGQISSEVPQNLSASRPQDRQFILSSKKLLLSDSGFYLCAWSAGTGKRSGNTIYFGEGSWLTVV.

The J gene is TRBJ2-2, the V gene TRBV6-5; maybe TRBD2 (5 bases). Germline lookup yields CDR1 MNHEY and CDR2 SVGAGI. CDR3 length: 16 residues. The ends were cut back, 3 bases at V and 1 base at J, with 12 bases in the middle. The chain's CDR3 is CASSYESGVNTGELFF. In nucleotides, the CDR3 is TGTGCCAGCAGTTATGAGAGCGGAGTGAACACCGGGGAGCTGTTTTTT.

This clone was seen only once. This chain joins TRBV7-2 and TRBJ1-5; 11 bases align to TRBD1. The germline V gene encodes CDR1 SGHTA and CDR2 FQGNSA. V dropped 2 bases and J dropped 6; count of bases not matched to a gene: 3. This CDR3 has 15 residues. CDR3 loop: CASSLPGQGGQPQHF. CDR3 nucleotide sequence: TGTGCCAGCAGCTTACCGGGACAGGGGGGTCAGCCCCAGCATTTT. Filled out from reference TRBV7-2 and TRBJ1-5, the complete variable domain reads GAGVSQSPSNKVTEKGKDVELRCDPISGHTALYWYRQSLGQGLEFLIYFQGNSAPDKSGLPSDRFSAERTGGSVSTLTIQRTQQEDSAVYLCASSLPGQGGQPQHFGDGTRLSIL.

This CDR3 reads CASSGYVDEQFF. The CDR3 nucleotides are TGTGCCAGCAGCGGTTATGTCGATGAGCAGTTCTTC. The chain has TRBV6-5 and TRBJ2-1; D is uncertain. The CDR3 runs 12 residues. V shed 6 bases and J shed 8 bases, with 11 bases lying between them. Germline CDR1 and CDR2: MNHEY and SVGAGI.

This chain links TRBV2 with TRBJ2-3, with D unclear. In germline, CDR1 is SNHLY, CDR2 FYNNEI. This CDR3 comprises 13 residues. V lost 4 bases, J lost 2 bases, and 7 bases lay in between. The DNA for the CDR3 is TGTGCCAGCAGTGCTCTTCCCACAGATACGCAGTATTTT. Its translation is CASSALPTDTQYF.

The V call is TRBV30, the J call TRBJ1-1; maybe TRBD1 (6 bases). Germline CDR1 is GTSNPN and CDR2 is SVGIG (reference sequence). V lost 0 bases and J lost 5, with 10 bases in between. The CDR3 has 13 amino acids. The CDR3 loop reads CAWSVQGPTEAFF. The CDR3 bases are TGTGCCTGGAGTGTACAGGGACCGACTGAAGCTTTCTTT.

This chain links TRBV30 with TRBJ1-5; 7 bases align to TRBD1. CDR1 is GTSNPN, CDR2 SVGIG, per germline (reference sequence). The CDR3 sequence is 14 residues long. Germline trimming cut 4 bases from V and 5 bases from J; bases unmatched to any gene: 8. The CDR3 here is CAWNRDSNYQPQHF. For the CDR3, the DNA is TGTGCCTGGAACCGGGACAGTAACTATCAGCCCCAGCATTTT.

The sample holds one count of this clone. The chain links TRBV10-1 to TRBJ1-1; 10 bases map to TRBD1. With V trimmed by 5 bases and J by 5 bases, 8 bases remained unmatched. Germline CDR1 and CDR2: WNHNN and SYGVQD (reference sequence). This CDR3 comprises 15 residues. Here the CDR3 reads CASSPGTGVGTEAFF. CDR3 in DNA: TGCGCCAGCAGTCCCGGGACAGGGGTGGGGACTGAAGCTTTCTTT.

The chain recombines TRBV19 with TRBJ1-2, with D tentatively TRBD1 (5 bases). The germline CDR1 and CDR2 sequences are LNHDA and SQIVND (reference sequence). This CDR3 has 14 residues. V was shortened by 5 bases and J by 4 bases, with 14 bases between the two germline ends. The CDR3 DNA is TGTGCCAGTAGTCGCACCTCAGACAGCTATGGCTACACCTTC. Translated: CASSRTSDSYGYTF.

The chain has TRBV2 and TRBJ2-2, with 8 nucleotides matching TRBD1. This CDR3 has 15 residues. With V trimmed by 10 bases and J by 6 bases, 13 bases remained unmatched. Germline CDR1 SNHLY, CDR2 FYNNEI. CDR3 in amino acids: CATSPNRGSAGELFF. DNA of the CDR3: TGTGCCACCTCCCCGAACAGGGGGAGCGCCGGGGAGCTGTTTTTT.

The J gene is TRBJ1-2, the V gene TRBV5-6; D perhaps matches TRBD1 (5 bases). The CDR3 runs 15 residues. V lost 2 bases and J 7 bases, leaving 18 bases between the germline ends. The V gene's germline CDR1 is SGHDT and CDR2 YYEEEE. This CDR3 is CASSFSFPGLSGYTF. Here the CDR3 DNA reads TGTGCCAGCAGCTTTTCTTTCCCAGGGTTGAGTGGCTACACCTTC.

The rearrangement joins TRBV7-3 to TRBJ1-2, with a tentative D call TRBD1 (6 bases). The CDR3 contains 15 residues. V shed 1 base and J shed 6 bases, with 15 bases lying between them. Germline-derived CDR1 and CDR2 are SGHTA and FQGTGA. CDR3 DNA sequence: TGTGCCAGCAGCTTAAGTCTCGCGGGGGGCGATGGCTACACCTTC. This sequence encodes CASSLSLAGGDGYTF.

The chain recombines TRBV7-8 with TRBJ2-1; TRBD2 agrees at 15 bases. The CDR3 covers 16 residues. The V and J ends lost 4 bases and 8 bases, in that order; junction bases with no gene match: 6. Germline-derived CDR1 and CDR2 are SGHVS and FQNEAQ. CDR3 sequence: CASSSRTSGGGDEQFF. The DNA for the CDR3 is TGTGCCAGCAGCTCCAGGACTAGCGGGGGGGGAGATGAGCAGTTCTTC.

Written as DNA, the CDR3 is TGTGCCACCAGTGACCCCGTGCAGGCAGTCGAGCAGTACTTC. Amino acid sequence: CATSDPVQAVEQYF. The chain combines TRBV24-1 with TRBJ2-7, with unresolved D. The CDR3 extends over 14 amino acids. V lost 4 bases to trimming and J lost 6 bases, with 15 bases between them. CDR1 and CDR2 from the germline V gene are KGHDR and SFDVKD.

This clone was seen just once. A much larger clone is a single base away; this may be a read error. This CDR3 is also generated by other DNA sequences in the sample. The chain carries TRBV5-1 and TRBJ1-1; maybe TRBD1 (5 bases). The CDR3 spans 13 residues. Trimming shortened V by 3 bases and J by 4 bases, and 10 bases separated the two germline ends. The germline V gene has CDR1 SGHRS and CDR2 YFSETQ. The CDR3 nucleotides are TGCGCCAGCAGCTGGACGGGGGGCACTGAAGCTTTCTTT. It codes for CASSWTGGTEAFF.

This clone was seen a few times. This chain uses TRBV4-2 with TRBJ1-6, with a tentative D call TRBD1 (5 bases). The CDR3 runs 16 residues. V was pared by 0 bases and J by 5 bases, with 11 bases between. The germline V gene has CDR1 LGHNA and CDR2 YNFKEQ. CDR3 sequence: CASSQEKGFNNSPLHF. The DNA of the CDR3 is TGTGCCAGCAGCCAAGAAAAGGGGTTCAATAATTCACCCCTCCACTTT.

The J gene is TRBJ1-2, the V gene TRBV30; possible D gene TRBD1, 6 bases. This CDR3 region has 14 residues. Germline V gives CDR1 GTSNPN, CDR2 SVGIG (reference sequence). Trimming pared 7 bases from V and 7 bases from J, leaving 22 bases between. CDR3 loop: CAFMGGAPLGGYTF. CDR3 nucleotides: TGTGCCTTTATGGGGGGGGCCCCTTTGGGTGGCTACACCTTC.

In its sample, this clone was seen once. The gene calls are TRBV5-1 and TRBJ2-5, with TRBD2 identical over 8 bases. In germline, CDR1 is SGHRS, CDR2 YFSETQ. The CDR3 runs 16 residues. Trimming removed 4 bases from V and 5 bases from J; junction bases left unmatched: 13. DNA of the CDR3: TGCGCCAGCAGCCCTGGAGGACGGGGGGGCGCGGAGACCCAGTACTTC. Translating it yields CASSPGGRGGAETQYF.

This sequence joins TRBV5-4 and TRBJ1-5, with 9 positions matching TRBD1. CDR3 length equals 15 residues. V lost 5 bases to trimming and J lost 4 bases; unmatched junction nucleotides: 7. Looked up from germline, CDR1 is SGHNT and CDR2 is YYREEE (reference sequence). The CDR3 spells CASSFVDRGNQPQHF. CDR3 nucleotide sequence: TGTGCCAGCAGTTTTGTGGACAGGGGAAATCAGCCCCAGCATTTT.

The rearrangement joins TRBV21-1 to TRBJ2-7; the table calls TRBD2, which could not be checked here. TRBV21-1 has pseudogene status. The CDR3 length is 15 residues. This chain's CDR3 is CASSKVRGELYEQYF. The CDR3 nucleotides are TGTGCCAGCAGCAAAGTTCGGGGGGAACTATACGAGCAGTACTTC.

This chain connects TRBV5-1 to TRBJ2-1; D is possibly TRBD2 (7 bases). CDR3 length: 13 amino acids. Germline V CDR1 and CDR2: SGHRS, YFSETQ. V was shortened by 5 bases and J by 10 bases, with 16 bases between the two germline ends. The chain's CDR3 is CASSVGGPGEQFF. As DNA, the CDR3 is TGCGCCAGCAGTGTCGGGGGGCCCGGGGAGCAGTTCTTC.

The rearrangement joins TRBV4-1 to TRBJ2-5, with 13 bases lining up with TRBD2. The CDR3 consists of 18 residues. V dropped 0 bases and J dropped 2; count of bases not matched to a gene: 6. From germline, CDR1 is MGHRA and CDR2 YSYEKL. CDR3 sequence reads: CASSQDLALAGGQETQYF. DNA of the CDR3: TGCGCCAGCAGCCAAGATCTGGCACTAGCGGGGGGGCAAGAGACCCAGTACTTC.

The chain joins TRBV5-4 to TRBJ1-4, with D perhaps matching TRBD1 (6 bases). CDR3 size: 17 residues. Trimming cost V 2 bases and J 0 bases, with 14 bases left between them. Germline V CDR1 and CDR2: SGHNT, YYREEE (reference sequence). Here the CDR3 DNA reads TGTGCCAGCAGCTTTTCGCGGACAGCCACAACTAATGAAAAACTGTTTTTT. It is translated as CASSFSRTATTNEKLFF.

This chain links TRBV10-3 with TRBJ2-1; 7 positions match TRBD1. Looked up from germline, CDR1 is ENHRY and CDR2 is SYGVKD. This CDR3 is built from 16 residues. With V trimmed by 6 bases and J by 4 bases, 12 bases remained unmatched. CDR3 loop: CAISPRRDREYNEQFF. For the CDR3, the DNA is TGTGCCATCAGCCCACGAAGGGACAGAGAGTACAATGAGCAGTTCTTC.

The J gene is TRBJ2-5, the V gene TRBV30, with 8 bases that match TRBD2. The CDR3 has 13 amino acids. The germline gives CDR1 GTSNPN, CDR2 SVGIG (reference sequence). V lost 4 bases to trimming and J lost 4 bases; unmatched junction nucleotides: 5. As DNA, the CDR3 is TGTGCCTGGACACGGGGGGGTGCAGAGACCCAGTACTTC. Translated, it gives CAWTRGGAETQYF.

V and J are TRBV9 and TRBJ2-2, with D possibly matching TRBD1 (6 bases). Germline V gene data show CDR1 as SGDLS and CDR2 as YYNGEE. Trimming pared 7 bases from V and 6 bases from J, leaving 13 bases between. The CDR3 length is 13 residues. The CDR3 here is CASGVRGAGELFF. In DNA, the CDR3 is TGTGCCAGCGGAGTCAGGGGAGCCGGGGAGCTGTTTTTT.

The chain has TRBV9 and TRBJ2-2; 9 positions match TRBD2. CDR3 length: 15 amino acids. Trimming at V came to 0 bases and at J to 6 bases, leaving 3 bases not matched to a gene. The V gene's germline CDR1 is SGDLS and CDR2 YYNGEE. CDR3 DNA sequence: TGTGCCAGCAGCGTAGTGGCTAGCGGGGCCGGGGAGCTGTTTTTT. Its translation is CASSVVASGAGELFF.